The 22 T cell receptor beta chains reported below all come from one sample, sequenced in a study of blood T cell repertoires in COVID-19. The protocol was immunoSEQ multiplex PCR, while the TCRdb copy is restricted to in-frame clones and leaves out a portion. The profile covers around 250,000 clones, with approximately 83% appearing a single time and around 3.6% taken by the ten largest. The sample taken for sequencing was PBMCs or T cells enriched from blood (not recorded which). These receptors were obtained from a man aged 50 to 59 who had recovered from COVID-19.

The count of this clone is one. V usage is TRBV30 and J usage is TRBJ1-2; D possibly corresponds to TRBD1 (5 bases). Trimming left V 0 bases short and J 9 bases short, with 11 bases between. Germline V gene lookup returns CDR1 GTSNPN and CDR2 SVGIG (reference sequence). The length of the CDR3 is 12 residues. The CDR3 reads CAWSVGPVSYTF. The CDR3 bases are TGTGCCTGGAGTGTGGGGCCAGTGAGCTACACCTTC.

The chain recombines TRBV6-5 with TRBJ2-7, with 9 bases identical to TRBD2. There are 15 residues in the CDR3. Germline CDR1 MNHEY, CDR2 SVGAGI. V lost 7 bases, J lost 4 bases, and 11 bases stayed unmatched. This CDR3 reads CASKAGGGPGYEQYF. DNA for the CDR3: TGTGCCAGCAAAGCGGGAGGAGGACCGGGGTACGAGCAGTACTTC.

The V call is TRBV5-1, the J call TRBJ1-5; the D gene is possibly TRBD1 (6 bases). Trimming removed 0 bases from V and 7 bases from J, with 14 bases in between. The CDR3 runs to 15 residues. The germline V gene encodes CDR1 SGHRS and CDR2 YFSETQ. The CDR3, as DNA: TGCGCCAGCAGCTTGGGGGACAAATCTGGGCAGCCCCAGCATTTT. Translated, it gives CASSLGDKSGQPQHF. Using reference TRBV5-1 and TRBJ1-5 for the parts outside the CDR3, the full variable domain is KAGVTQTPRYLIKTRGQQVTLSCSPISGHRSVSWYQQTPGQGLQFLFEYFSETQRNKGNFPGRFSGRQFSNSRSEMNVSTLELGDSALYLCASSLGDKSGQPQHFGDGTRLSIL.

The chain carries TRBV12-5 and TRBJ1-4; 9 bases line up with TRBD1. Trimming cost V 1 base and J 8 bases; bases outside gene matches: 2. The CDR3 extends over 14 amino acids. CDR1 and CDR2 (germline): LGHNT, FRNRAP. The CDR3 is CASGLGTGVEKLFF. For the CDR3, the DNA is TGTGCTAGTGGTTTGGGGACAGGGGTGGAAAAACTGTTTTTT.

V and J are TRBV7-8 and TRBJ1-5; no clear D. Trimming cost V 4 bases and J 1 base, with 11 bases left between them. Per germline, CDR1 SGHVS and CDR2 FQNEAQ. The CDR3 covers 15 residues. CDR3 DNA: TGTGCCAGCAGCTCCCGACTGAGAAGCAATCAGCCCCAGCATTTT. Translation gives CASSSRLRSNQPQHF.

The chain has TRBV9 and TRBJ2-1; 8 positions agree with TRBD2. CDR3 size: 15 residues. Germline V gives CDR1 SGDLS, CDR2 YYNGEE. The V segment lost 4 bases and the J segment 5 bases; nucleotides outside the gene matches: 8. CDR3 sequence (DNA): TGTGCCAGCAGCCTTCCCGGGACTAGAAACAATGAGCAGTTCTTC. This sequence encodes CASSLPGTRNNEQFF.

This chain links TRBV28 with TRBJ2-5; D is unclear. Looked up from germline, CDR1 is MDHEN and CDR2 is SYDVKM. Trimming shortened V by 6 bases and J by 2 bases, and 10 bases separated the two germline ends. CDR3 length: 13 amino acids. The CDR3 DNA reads TGTGCCAGCAGCGACCAGGTTCAAGAGACCCAGTACTTC. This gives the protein CASSDQVQETQYF.

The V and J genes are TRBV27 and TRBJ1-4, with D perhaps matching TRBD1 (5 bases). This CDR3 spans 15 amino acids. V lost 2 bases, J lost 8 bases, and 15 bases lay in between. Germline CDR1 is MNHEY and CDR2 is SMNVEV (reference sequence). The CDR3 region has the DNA TGTGCCAGCAGTTTACAGGGCCACCCGGCGGAAAAACTGTTTTTT. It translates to CASSLQGHPAEKLFF.

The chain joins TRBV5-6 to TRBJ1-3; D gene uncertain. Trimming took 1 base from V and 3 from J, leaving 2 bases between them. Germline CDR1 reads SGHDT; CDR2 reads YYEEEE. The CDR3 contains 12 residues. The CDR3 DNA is TGTGCCAGCAGCTTGCTTGGAAACACCATATATTTT. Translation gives CASSLLGNTIYF.

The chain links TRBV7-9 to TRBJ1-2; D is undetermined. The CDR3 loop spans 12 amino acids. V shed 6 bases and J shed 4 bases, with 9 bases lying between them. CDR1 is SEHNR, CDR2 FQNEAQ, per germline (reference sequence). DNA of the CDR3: TGTGCCAGCAGTCGAGACATCTATGGCTACACCTTC. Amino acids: CASSRDIYGYTF.

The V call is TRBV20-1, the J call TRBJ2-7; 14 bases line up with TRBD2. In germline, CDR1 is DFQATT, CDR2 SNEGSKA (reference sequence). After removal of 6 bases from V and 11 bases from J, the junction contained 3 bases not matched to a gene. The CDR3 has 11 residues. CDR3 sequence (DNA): TGCAGTGCGGGACTAGCGGGGGCGAAGTACTTC. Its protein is CSAGLAGAKYF.

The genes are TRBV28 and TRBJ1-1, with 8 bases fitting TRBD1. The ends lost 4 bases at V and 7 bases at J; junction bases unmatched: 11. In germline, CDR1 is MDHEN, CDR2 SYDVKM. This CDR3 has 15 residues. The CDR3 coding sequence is TGTGCCAGCAGTTCGACCCCGCAGGGGGCCGGTGAAGCTTTCTTT. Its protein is CASSSTPQGAGEAFF.

Written as DNA, the CDR3 is TGTGCCAGCAGCCCGGGCTCCGGGACAGCGAAGAACTATGGCTACACCTTC. It translates to CASSPGSGTAKNYGYTF. The rearrangement links TRBV9 to TRBJ1-2; 7 bases map to TRBD1. Germline values: CDR1 SGDLS, CDR2 YYNGEE. The CDR3 spans 17 residues. Trimming removed 4 bases from V and 2 bases from J; junction bases left unmatched: 14. Filled out from reference TRBV9 and TRBJ1-2, the complete variable domain reads DSGVTQTPKHLITATGQRVTLRCSPRSGDLSVYWYQQSLDQGLQFLIQYYNGEERAKGNILERFSAQQFPDLHSELNLSSLELGDSALYFCASSPGSGTAKNYGYTFGSGTRLTVV.

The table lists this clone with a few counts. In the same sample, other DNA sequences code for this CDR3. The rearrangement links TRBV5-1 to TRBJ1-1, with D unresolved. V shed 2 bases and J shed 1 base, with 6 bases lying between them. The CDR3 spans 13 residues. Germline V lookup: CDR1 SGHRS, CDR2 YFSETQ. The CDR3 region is CASSFGENTEAFF. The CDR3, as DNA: TGCGCCAGCAGCTTCGGGGAGAACACTGAAGCTTTCTTT.

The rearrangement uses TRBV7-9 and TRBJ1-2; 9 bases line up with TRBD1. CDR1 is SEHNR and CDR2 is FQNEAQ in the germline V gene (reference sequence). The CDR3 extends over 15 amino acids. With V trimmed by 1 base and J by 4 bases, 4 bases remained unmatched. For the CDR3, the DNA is TGTGCCAGCAGCTTAGACAGGGGGCGTGGCTATGGCTACACCTTC. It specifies CASSLDRGRGYGYTF.

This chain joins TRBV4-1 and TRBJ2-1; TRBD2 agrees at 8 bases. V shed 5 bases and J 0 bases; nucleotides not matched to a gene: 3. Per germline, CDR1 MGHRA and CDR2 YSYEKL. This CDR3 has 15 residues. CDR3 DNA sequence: TGCGCCAGCAGCTCGAGCGGGGGCTCCTACAATGAGCAGTTCTTC. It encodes CASSSSGGSYNEQFF.

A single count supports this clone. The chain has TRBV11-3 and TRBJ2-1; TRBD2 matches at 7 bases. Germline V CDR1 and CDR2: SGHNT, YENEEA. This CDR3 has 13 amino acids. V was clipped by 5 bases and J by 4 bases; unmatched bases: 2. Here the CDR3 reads CASSPGRYNEQFF. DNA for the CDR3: TGTGCCAGCAGCCCCGGGAGGTACAATGAGCAGTTCTTC.

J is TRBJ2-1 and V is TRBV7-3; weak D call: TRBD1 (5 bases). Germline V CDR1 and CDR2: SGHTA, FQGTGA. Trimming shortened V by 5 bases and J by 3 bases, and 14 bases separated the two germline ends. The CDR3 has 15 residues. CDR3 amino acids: CASSQGTAVYNEQFF. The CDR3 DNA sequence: TGTGCCAGCAGCCAGGGTACCGCCGTCTACAATGAGCAGTTCTTC. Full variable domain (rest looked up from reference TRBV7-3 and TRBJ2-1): GAGVSQTPSNKVTEKGKYVELRCDPISGHTALYWYRQSLGQGPEFLIYFQGTGAADDSGLPNDRFFAVRPEGSVSTLKIQRTERGDSAVYLCASSQGTAVYNEQFFGPGTRLTVL.

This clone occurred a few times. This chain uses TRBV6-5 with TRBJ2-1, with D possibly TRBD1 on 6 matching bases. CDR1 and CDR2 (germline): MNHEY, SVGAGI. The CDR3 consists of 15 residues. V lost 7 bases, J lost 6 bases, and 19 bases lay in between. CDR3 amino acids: CASTLTPGQLNEQFF. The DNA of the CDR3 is TGTGCCAGCACCCTAACCCCGGGACAACTCAATGAGCAGTTCTTC.

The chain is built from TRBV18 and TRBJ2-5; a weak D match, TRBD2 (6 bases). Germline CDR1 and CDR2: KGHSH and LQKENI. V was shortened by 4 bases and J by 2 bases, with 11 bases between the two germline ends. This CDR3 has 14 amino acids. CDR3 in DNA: TGTGCCAGCTCACTATGGGACTCACAAGAGACCCAGTACTTC. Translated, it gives CASSLWDSQETQYF.

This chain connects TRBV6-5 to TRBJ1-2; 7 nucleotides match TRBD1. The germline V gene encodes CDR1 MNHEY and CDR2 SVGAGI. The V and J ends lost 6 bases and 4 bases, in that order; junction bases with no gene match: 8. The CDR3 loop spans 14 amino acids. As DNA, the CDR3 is TGTGCCAGCAGCCTCACCGGGACAGCCTATGGCTACACCTTC. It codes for CASSLTGTAYGYTF.

CDR3 coding DNA: TGCGCCAGCAGCTGGACCGGACGGGAAGCCTATGGCTACACCTTC. Protein: CASSWTGREAYGYTF. This chain joins TRBV5-1 and TRBJ1-2; D gene ambiguous. The ends were cut back, 3 bases at V and 4 bases at J, with 16 bases in the middle. CDR1 and CDR2 from the germline V gene are SGHRS and YFSETQ. The CDR3 has 15 residues.